This T cell receptor (beta chain) was found in a study of OX40 agonist ivuxolimab in advanced cancers. Of note for this clone: As yet, its antigen is unknown.

Only in-frame clones appear in the TCRdb table, and some are missing; sequencing was by immunoSEQ multiplex PCR. Among about 47,000 clones listed, about 86% were seen once. From germline, CDR1 is MNHEY and CDR2 SVGAGI. Trimming left V 2 bases short and J 4 bases short, with 9 bases between. CDR3 length: 13 residues. Regarding the study as a whole: There were, on average, more expanded clones in CD8+ T cells than in CD4+. Antigen specificity was not determined for the expanded peripheral T cells.

This sequence originates from an adult with an advanced solid tumor such as melanoma, head and neck, liver or kidney cancer. The chain has TRBV6-5 and TRBJ2-7; D is undetermined. Here the sequenced sample was CD4+ or CD8+ T cells sorted from blood, taken in a trial of the OX40 agonist ivuxolimab. The CDR3 DNA is TGTGCCAGCAGTTACAGGGAAACTTACGAGCAGTACTTC. Its protein is CASSYRETYEQYF.